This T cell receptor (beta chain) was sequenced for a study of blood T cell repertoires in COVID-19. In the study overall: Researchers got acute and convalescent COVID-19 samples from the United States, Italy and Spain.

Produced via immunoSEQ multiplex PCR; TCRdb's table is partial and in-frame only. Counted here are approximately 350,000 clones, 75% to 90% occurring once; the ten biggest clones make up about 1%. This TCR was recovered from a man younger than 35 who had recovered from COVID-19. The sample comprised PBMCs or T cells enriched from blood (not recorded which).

DNA of the CDR3: TGTGCCAGCTCACCGGGATATTGGGAGACTGAAGCTTTCTTT. Amino acid sequence: CASSPGYWETEAFF. The rearrangement joins TRBV18 to TRBJ1-1; D is unclear. Germline V lookup: CDR1 KGHSH, CDR2 LQKENI. The CDR3 totals 14 residues. Trimming took off 3 bases at V and 5 bases at J, with 13 bases between the two ends.